The source of this T cell receptor beta chain is a study of cytomegalovirus exposure and HLA in healthy donors. General observations from the study: The presence/absence work took it that sequencing depth was about the same across donors.

Trimming removed 4 bases from V and 5 bases from J; junction bases left unmatched: 5. The germline V gene encodes CDR1 SGHRS and CDR2 YFSETQ. The CDR3 sequence is 14 residues long. With respect to this clone: Antigen unknown.

It was with 60 Vbeta and 13 Jbeta primers that the PCR ran. Profiled with immunoSEQ multiplex PCR; TCRdb holds only in-frame clones, not every one. The data show 150,000 to 200,000 clones, approximately 82% seen once. The sequence came from a man in his forties in good health and CMV-seropositive. V gene TRBV5-1 combines with J gene TRBJ1-1, with 10 nucleotides matching TRBD1. Sequencing input: PBMCs. As DNA, the CDR3 is TGCGCCAGCAGCCCCGGACAGGGGGGGACTGAAGCTTTCTTT. It encodes CASSPGQGGTEAFF.